This T cell receptor (beta chain) was profiled in a study of response to subunit inactivated influenza vaccine. MiXCR, run by TCRdb on the RT-PCR reads, gives a single entry per CDR3 protein. Among 450,000 to 700,000 distinct CDR3 sequences listed, approximately 14% were seen once. The CDR3 covers 12 residues. Germline V gene lookup returns CDR1 MDHEN and CDR2 SYDVKM. V lost 6 bases and J lost 3, with 6 bases in between. This clonotype has a count of ten or more. The genes are TRBV28 and TRBJ2-1; unclear D gene. The TCR sequence derives from a man aged 50 or older who received an inactivated influenza vaccine. The sequencing used PBMCs from blood, collected approximately 13 days after vaccination. The CDR3 protein is CASSIYYNEQFF. In DNA, the CDR3 is TGTGCCAGCAGCATCTACTACAATGAGCAGTTCTTC.